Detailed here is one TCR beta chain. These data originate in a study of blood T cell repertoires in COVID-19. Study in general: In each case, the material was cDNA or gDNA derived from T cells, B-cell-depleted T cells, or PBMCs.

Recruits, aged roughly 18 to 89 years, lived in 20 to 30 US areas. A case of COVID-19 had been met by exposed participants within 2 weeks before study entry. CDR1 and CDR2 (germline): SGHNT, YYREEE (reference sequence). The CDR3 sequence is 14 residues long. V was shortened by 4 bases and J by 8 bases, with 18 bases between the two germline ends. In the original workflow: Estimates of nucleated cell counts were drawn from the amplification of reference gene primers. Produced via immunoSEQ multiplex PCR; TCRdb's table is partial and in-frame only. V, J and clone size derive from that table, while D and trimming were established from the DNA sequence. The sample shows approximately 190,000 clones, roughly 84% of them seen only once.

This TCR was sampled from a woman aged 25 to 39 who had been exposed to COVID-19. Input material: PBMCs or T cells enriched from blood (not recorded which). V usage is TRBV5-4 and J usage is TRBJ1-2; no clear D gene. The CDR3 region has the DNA TGTGCCAGCAGCGTCAATGAAATCTCTAAGGGCTACACCTTC. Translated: CASSVNEISKGYTF.